Below, 18 T cell receptor beta chains from the same sample are listed, as sequenced in a study of technical replicates of blood from four donors. Assay: immunoSEQ multiplex PCR; the TCRdb copy retains only in-frame clones and omits some. The sample holds roughly 80,000 clones; 85% to 95% are singletons and the top ten take 0.41%. Input material: T cells isolated from PBMCs. The source is a human donor in good health.

The chain has TRBV13 and TRBJ2-7, with TRBD2 as a possible D gene (6 bases). Germline V gene sequence: CDR1 PRHDT, CDR2 FYEKMQ (reference sequence). CDR3 length: 14 amino acids. V gave up 0 bases and J gave up 7 bases, with 13 bases separating them. The CDR3 nucleotides read TGTGCCAGCAGCTTAGGGTTCGGGGCGGGGGAGCAGTACTTC. Encoded protein: CASSLGFGAGEQYF.

The chain couples TRBV7-3 to TRBJ1-1, with D possibly being TRBD1 (6 bases). Germline CDR1 and CDR2: SGHTA and FQGTGA. The V end lost 5 bases, the J end lost 4 bases, and 11 bases lay between the germline ends. The CDR3 covers 13 residues. The CDR3 reads CASSQDRATEAFF. CDR3 DNA sequence: TGTGCCAGCAGCCAGGACAGAGCCACTGAAGCTTTCTTT. Combining the CDR3 with reference TRBV7-3 and TRBJ1-1 gives the whole variable domain GAGVSQTPSNKVTEKGKYVELRCDPISGHTALYWYRQSLGQGPEFLIYFQGTGAADDSGLPNDRFFAVRPEGSVSTLKIQRTERGDSAVYLCASSQDRATEAFFGQGTRLTVV.

This rearrangement joins TRBV4-3 to TRBJ2-3; 12 nucleotides agree with TRBD2. Unmatched junction bases numbered 7, after V lost 3 bases and J lost 3 bases. This CDR3 has 17 amino acids. CDR1 is LGHNA and CDR2 is YSLEER in the germline V gene. The CDR3 nucleotides read TGCGCCAGCAGCCACGTTACTAGCGGGAGGTTGACAGATACGCAGTATTTT. It translates to CASSHVTSGRLTDTQYF.

The chain combines TRBV13 with TRBJ2-2, with D perhaps matching TRBD2 (6 bases). The CDR3 spans 16 residues. V was cut by 1 base and J by 4 bases, with 13 bases left in between. CDR1 and CDR2 (germline): PRHDT, FYEKMQ (reference sequence). The CDR3 loop reads CASSLDDGSGTGELFF. The DNA of the CDR3 is TGTGCCAGCAGCTTAGACGACGGGAGCGGCACCGGGGAGCTGTTTTTT.

The V and J genes are TRBV9 and TRBJ2-2; 7 bases are shared with TRBD1. Per germline, CDR1 SGDLS and CDR2 YYNGEE. The V segment lost 3 bases and the J segment 0 bases; nucleotides outside the gene matches: 2. CDR3 length equals 15 residues. In DNA form, the CDR3 reads TGTGCCAGCAGCGCGGGACAGCCGAACACCGGGGAGCTGTTTTTT. Amino acid sequence: CASSAGQPNTGELFF.

The rearrangement joins TRBV9 to TRBJ2-5; TRBD2 matches 12 bases. CDR1 is SGDLS, CDR2 YYNGEE, per germline. The CDR3 runs 17 residues. J lost 2 bases, V lost 0 bases, and 5 bases had no gene match. CDR3 amino acids: CASSVGALAGGQETQYF. Written as DNA, the CDR3 is TGTGCCAGCAGCGTAGGAGCGCTAGCGGGAGGGCAAGAGACCCAGTACTTC.

The rearrangement uses TRBV27 and TRBJ2-7, with 8 bases lining up with TRBD1. Germline V gene lookup returns CDR1 MNHEY and CDR2 SMNVEV (reference sequence). The CDR3 extends over 16 amino acids. V trimming: 5 bases; J trimming: 2 bases; junction bases outside the gene matches: 11. CDR3 DNA: TGTGCCAGCAGTCACCAACCGGGACAGGTTACCTACGAGCAGTACTTC. Translated, it gives CASSHQPGQVTYEQYF.

V and J are TRBV27 and TRBJ1-1; D ambiguous. Germline CDR1 MNHEY, CDR2 SMNVEV (reference sequence). There are 12 residues in the CDR3. V was shortened by 6 bases and J by 1 base, with 6 bases between the two germline ends. The CDR3 DNA follows: TGTGCCAGCAGGTACGGGAACACTGAAGCTTTCTTT. The encoded protein is CASRYGNTEAFF.

This clone was detected only once. The chain is built from TRBV6-5 and TRBJ2-7; D remains unclear. Germline lookup yields CDR1 MNHEY and CDR2 SVGAGI. V lost 8 bases and J 1 base, leaving 12 bases between the germline ends. The CDR3 has 13 residues. CDR3 bases: TGTGCCAGCCGCTTGACAAATTCCTACGAGCAGTACTTC. Translation gives CASRLTNSYEQYF.

The V and J genes are TRBV28 and TRBJ1-1; the D gene is possibly TRBD1 (6 bases). The germline V gene has CDR1 MDHEN and CDR2 SYDVKM. This CDR3 is 15 amino acids long. V was pared by 6 bases and J by 3 bases, with 17 bases between. CDR3 bases: TGTGCCAGCAGCATCCTGGGGAAGGGGGACACTGAAGCTTTCTTT. This encodes CASSILGKGDTEAFF.

The V and J genes are TRBV7-2 and TRBJ2-5, with D tentatively TRBD2 (5 bases). CDR1 and CDR2 from the germline V gene are SGHTA and FQGNSA. The CDR3 sequence is 13 residues long. V was pared by 3 bases and J by 5 bases, with 10 bases between. As DNA, the CDR3 is TGTGCCAGCAGCTTTGAAATAGCGGAGACCCAGTACTTC. Translated, it gives CASSFEIAETQYF. Together with reference TRBV7-2 and TRBJ2-5, the CDR3 gives the full variable domain: GAGVSQSPSNKVTEKGKDVELRCDPISGHTALYWYRQSLGQGLEFLIYFQGNSAPDKSGLPSDRFSAERTGGSVSTLTIQRTQQEDSAVYLCASSFEIAETQYFGPGTRLLVL.

A remark on this clone: The sample holds other DNA sequences that translate to the same CDR3. The chain uses TRBV5-1 and TRBJ1-1; TRBD1 is a possible D gene (5 bases). V lost 2 bases, J lost 4 bases, and 9 bases lay in between. Germline-derived CDR1 and CDR2 are SGHRS and YFSETQ. This CDR3 contains 13 residues. CDR3 in amino acids: CASSLRGGTEAFF. In DNA form, the CDR3 reads TGCGCCAGCAGCTTAAGGGGTGGCACTGAAGCTTTCTTT.

The chain links TRBV11-2 to TRBJ2-3; 10 bases match TRBD2. Trimming at V came to 0 bases and at J to 8 bases, leaving 8 bases not matched to a gene. CDR1 SGHAT and CDR2 FQNNGV come from the germline V gene. This CDR3 contains 16 residues. CDR3 loop: CASSLDVSGRASTQYF. The DNA for the CDR3 is TGTGCCAGCAGCTTAGATGTAAGCGGGAGGGCCAGTACGCAGTATTTT.

V usage is TRBV9 and J usage is TRBJ2-7; perhaps TRBD2 as D (5 bases). V shed 2 bases and J shed 3 bases, with 15 bases lying between them. The CDR3 runs to 15 residues. Germline V lookup: CDR1 SGDLS, CDR2 YYNGEE. The CDR3 DNA sequence: TGTGCCAGCAGCGTCGGACCCCGAGGGAACTACGAGCAGTACTTC. Protein product: CASSVGPRGNYEQYF.

This clone was seen just once. The chain recombines TRBV5-6 with TRBJ2-7; 12 positions agree with TRBD2. CDR3 length: 18 residues. With 4 bases clipped from V and 0 bases from J, the junction kept 11 bases outside the gene matches. Germline CDR1 reads SGHDT; CDR2 reads YYEEEE. DNA of the CDR3: TGTGCCAGCAGCGCTGTTGGACTAGCGGGACTAATCTCCTACGAGCAGTACTTC. Protein: CASSAVGLAGLISYEQYF. Complete variable domain (other parts from reference TRBV5-6 and TRBJ2-7): DAGVTQSPTHLIKTRGQQVTLRCSPKSGHDTVSWYQQALGQGPQFIFQYYEEEERQRGNFPDRFSGHQFPNYSSELNVNALLLGDSALYLCASSAVGLAGLISYEQYFGPGTRLTVT.

Only a few counts were recorded for this clone. The J gene is TRBJ2-3, the V gene TRBV2; weak D call: TRBD2 (6 bases). V was clipped by 8 bases and J by 8 bases, with 11 bases between them. There are 11 residues in the CDR3. CDR1 is SNHLY and CDR2 is FYNNEI in the germline V gene. CDR3 sequence: CASPLGGTQYF. Written as DNA, the CDR3 is TGTGCCAGCCCCTTGGGGGGTACGCAGTATTTT.

The chain joins TRBV20-1 to TRBJ2-7; D gene unclear. CDR1 DFQATT and CDR2 SNEGSKA come from the germline V gene (reference sequence). The length of the CDR3 is 11 residues. V dropped 3 bases and J dropped 3 bases, with 6 bases sitting between them. The CDR3: CSASTVYEQYF. CDR3 coding DNA: TGCAGTGCTAGTACAGTCTACGAGCAGTACTTC.

CDR3 sequence reads: CASSLDFTGSDTQYF. The CDR3 DNA follows: TGTGCCAGCAGCCTTGATTTCACAGGGTCAGATACGCAGTATTTT. The V gene is TRBV5-4, the J gene TRBJ2-3; the D gene is possibly TRBD1 (6 bases). V was pared by 4 bases and J by 4 bases, with 16 bases between. Germline-derived CDR1 and CDR2 are SGHNT and YYREEE (reference sequence). The length of the CDR3 is 15 residues.